The rows below give T cell receptor beta chains drawn from one sample of a study of regulatory T cells in long-lasting Graves disease. TCRdb used MiXCR to reprocess the multiplex PCR reads, holding one entry per CDR3 protein. Of a few hundred thousand distinct CDR3 sequences detected, around 19% appear once; the ten largest clones hold about 11%. These data were also filed under a second study, of T cells in Graves' hyperthyroidism and ophthalmopathy.

Sequences were derived from peripheral blood mononuclear cells (PBMCs), sampled at new diagnosis, from a patient treated with antithyroid drugs. These TCRs come from a woman aged 25-40 years with Graves disease. CDR3s include the opening cysteine and the closing phenylalanine or tryptophan. Each record gives: V gene, D gene, CDR3 length, CDR3 protein. D genes are given only for firm matches.

v_gene: TRBV20-1; d_gene: .; len: 15; CDR3aa: CSASGGRAVGYEQYF
v_gene: TRBV10-3; d_gene: .; len: 12; CDR3aa: CAIRPQEGIQYF
v_gene: TRBV9; d_gene: .; len: 13; CDR3aa: CASSVGPSYEQYF
v_gene: TRBV10-3; d_gene: TRBD1; len: 15; CDR3aa: CAISGQGGPYNEQFF
v_gene: TRBV12-3/TRBV12-4; d_gene: .; len: 13; CDR3aa: CASSLEEDYGYTF
v_gene: TRBV6-5; d_gene: .; len: 14; CDR3aa: CASSYGPSNSPLHF
v_gene: TRBV15; d_gene: TRBD2; len: 19; CDR3aa: CATSRALILTSGSTDTQYF
v_gene: TRBV20-1; d_gene: TRBD2; len: 15; CDR3aa: CSARSGRAGTDTQYF
v_gene: TRBV6-1; d_gene: .; len: 12; CDR3aa: CASSEGGRQQFF
v_gene: TRBV20-1; d_gene: TRBD2; len: 14; CDR3aa: CSARASGGMYEQYF
v_gene: TRBV20-1; d_gene: .; len: 14; CDR3aa: CSARVAAGDYEQYF
v_gene: TRBV9; d_gene: TRBD1; len: 15; CDR3aa: CASSLGGGANQPQHF
v_gene: TRBV29-1; d_gene: TRBD2; len: 11; CDR3aa: CSAGGGETQYF
v_gene: TRBV6-2/TRBV6-3; d_gene: .; len: 15; CDR3aa: CASSYSAAMNTEAFF
v_gene: TRBV30; d_gene: TRBD1; len: 15; CDR3aa: CAWSVRQGVIEKLFF
v_gene: TRBV12-3/TRBV12-4; d_gene: TRBD1; len: 15; CDR3aa: CASRADRGVAGELFF
v_gene: TRBV7-9; d_gene: .; len: 15; CDR3aa: CASSSDPTGWNEQFF
v_gene: TRBV9; d_gene: TRBD1; len: 14; CDR3aa: CASSAGTGGSPLHF
v_gene: TRBV28; d_gene: TRBD2; len: 15; CDR3aa: CASSGSGRAEDTQYF
v_gene: TRBV4-1; d_gene: TRBD1; len: 17; CDR3aa: CASSQDDRGVNTGELFF
v_gene: TRBV20-1; d_gene: TRBD1; len: 14; CDR3aa: CSARDRGGNSPLHF
v_gene: TRBV19; d_gene: .; len: 13; CDR3aa: CASTPGGRSPLHF
v_gene: TRBV18; d_gene: .; len: 16; CDR3aa: CASSPQPNRNTGELFF
v_gene: TRBV29-1; d_gene: .; len: 12; CDR3aa: CSARLHTGELFF
v_gene: TRBV9; d_gene: .; len: 13; CDR3aa: CASSVVFGDTQYF
v_gene: TRBV11-2; d_gene: TRBD1; len: 15; CDR3aa: CASSLGQVNTGELFF
v_gene: TRBV20-1; d_gene: .; len: 16; CDR3aa: CSARNLEGVSRGPLHF
v_gene: TRBV11-2; d_gene: .; len: 12; CDR3aa: CASSLGGAIQYF
v_gene: TRBV3-1; d_gene: TRBD2; len: 15; CDR3aa: CASSQVSAGEVEQYF
v_gene: TRBV4-1; d_gene: .; len: 14; CDR3aa: CASSQANRAWGYTF
v_gene: TRBV12-3/TRBV12-4; d_gene: .; len: 12; CDR3aa: CASSSNGLWAFF
v_gene: TRBV20-1; d_gene: TRBD1; len: 13; CDR3aa: CSAPQTGTYEQYF
v_gene: TRBV5-1; d_gene: .; len: 14; CDR3aa: CASSRLATVTEAFF
v_gene: TRBV2; d_gene: TRBD1; len: 13; CDR3aa: CASSEQGAYGYTF
v_gene: TRBV7-2; d_gene: .; len: 12; CDR3aa: CASSQVLGEQYF
v_gene: TRBV11-2; d_gene: .; len: 18; CDR3aa: CASSLFVAAGPSYNEQFF
v_gene: TRBV2; d_gene: TRBD2; len: 18; CDR3aa: CASSEAGTSGGARETQYF
v_gene: TRBV7-3; d_gene: .; len: 15; CDR3aa: CASSLSGSMNTEAFF
v_gene: TRBV6-5; d_gene: .; len: 13; CDR3aa: CASSYSLGYEQYF
v_gene: TRBV7-2; d_gene: TRBD2; len: 16; CDR3aa: CASSSLTSGGFDVQFF
v_gene: TRBV28; d_gene: .; len: 15; CDR3aa: CASYTGTGAIYGYTF
v_gene: TRBV6-2/TRBV6-3; d_gene: TRBD2; len: 15; CDR3aa: CASSERTSATGELFF
v_gene: TRBV19; d_gene: TRBD1; len: 13; CDR3aa: CASIPGQGSEAFF
v_gene: TRBV5-1; d_gene: .; len: 15; CDR3aa: CASSVVAGAENIQYF
v_gene: TRBV27; d_gene: TRBD2; len: 17; CDR3aa: CASKSGTSGRPTDTQYF
v_gene: TRBV7-8; d_gene: .; len: 14; CDR3aa: CASSLLAGPNEQFF
v_gene: TRBV4-2; d_gene: .; len: 14; CDR3aa: CASSQALDTGELFF
v_gene: TRBV5-8; d_gene: .; len: 16; CDR3aa: CASSLPQGQFEETQYF
v_gene: TRBV5-5; d_gene: .; len: 14; CDR3aa: CASSLPSGAVEQFF
v_gene: TRBV4-2; d_gene: .; len: 12; CDR3aa: CASSLRGDEQFF
v_gene: TRBV20-1; d_gene: TRBD1; len: 14; CDR3aa: CSAGTGELVTEQYF
v_gene: TRBV9; d_gene: .; len: 17; CDR3aa: CASSVNPRGEMNTEAFF